The clone carrying this T cell receptor (beta chain) appeared a few times. The entry originates in a study of blood T cell repertoires in COVID-19. Study information: Collection of acute and convalescent COVID-19 samples took place in the United States, Italy and Spain. T cells, B-cell-depleted T cells, or PBMCs provided the cDNA or gDNA that served as material.

V lost 2 bases to trimming and J lost 10 bases, with 12 bases between them. The CDR3 extends over 12 amino acids. The V gene's germline CDR1 is GTSNPN and CDR2 SVGIG (reference sequence). Per the study methods: Estimation of nucleated cell counts relied on the amplification of reference gene primers. The repertoire was sequenced with immunoSEQ multiplex PCR; TCRdb's copy has only in-frame clones and lacks some. The DNA was the basis for D and trimming; V, J and clone size are from that table. Counted here are about 190,000 clones, almost 80% occurring once; the ten biggest clones make up approximately 26%.

The chain carries TRBV30 and TRBJ2-1; D may be TRBD2 (5 bases). The receptor's source is a woman aged 70-85 years with acute or convalescent COVID-19. Material for sequencing was peripheral blood. The CDR3 DNA reads as TGTGCCTGGAGTCCGGGGAGAAGGGAGCAGTTCTTC. Translating it yields CAWSPGRREQFF.